This TCR beta chain was observed in a study of T cell changes during pregnancy in multiple sclerosis. From germline, CDR1 is MNHEY and CDR2 SVGAGI. The V end was cut by 6 bases, the J end by 4 bases, with 10 bases between. There are 12 residues in the CDR3. Here immunoSEQ multiplex PCR was the method, and the copy in TCRdb shows in-frame clones only, minus some. This sample carries around 69,000 clones, roughly 92% of them seen once, and the ten largest clones take 2.1%. Sample: peripheral blood, taken in the second trimester of pregnancy. The gene calls are TRBV6-5 and TRBJ2-7; perhaps TRBD1 as D (6 bases). The origin of this receptor is a female donor in good health, enrolled as a control in a pregnancy study. CDR3 DNA: TGTGCCAGCAGCCTACAGGGATACGAGCAGTACTTC. Translation gives CASSLQGYEQYF.